This T cell receptor beta chain was documented in a study of T cell repertoires in ileal Crohn's disease. Across the whole study: Operated complications were stricturing disease (about 60%) and penetrating disease (39%). TCRB immunosequencing input was approximately 510 nanograms of biopsy DNA per sample.

The time point was: proximal margin of the surgical specimen (macroscopically non-inflamed). Notes on this clone: The antigen is not known.

The protocol was immunoSEQ multiplex PCR, while the TCRdb copy is restricted to in-frame clones and leaves out a portion. The data contain some 2,900 clones, around 75% of them singletons. In germline, CDR1 is SQVTM, CDR2 ANQGSEA. V lost 4 bases, J lost 3 bases, and 2 bases stayed unmatched. CDR3 size: 12 residues. Study-wide results and limits: Clonal expansions were more frequent in active smokers than non-smokers at surgery.

V usage is TRBV29-1 and J usage is TRBJ1-2, with 7 bases fitting TRBD1. The receptor comes from an adult with Crohn's disease. Sequenced input: ileal tissue. This CDR3 is CSVGRGDYGYTF. The CDR3 nucleotides read TGCAGCGTTGGCAGGGGGGACTATGGCTACACCTTC.